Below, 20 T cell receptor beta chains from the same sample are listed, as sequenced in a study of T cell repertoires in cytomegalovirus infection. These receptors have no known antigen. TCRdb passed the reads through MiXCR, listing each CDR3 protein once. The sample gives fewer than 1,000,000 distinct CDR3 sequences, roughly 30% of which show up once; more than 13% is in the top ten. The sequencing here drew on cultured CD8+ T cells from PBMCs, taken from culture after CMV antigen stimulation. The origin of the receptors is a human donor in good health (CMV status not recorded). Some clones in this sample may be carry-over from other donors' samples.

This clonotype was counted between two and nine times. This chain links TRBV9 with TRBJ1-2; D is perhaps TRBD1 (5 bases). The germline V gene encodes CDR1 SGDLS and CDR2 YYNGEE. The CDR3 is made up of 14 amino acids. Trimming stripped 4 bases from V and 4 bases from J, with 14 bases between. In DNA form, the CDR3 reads TGTGCCAGCAGCCATTCCGGGACGATCTATGGCTACACCTTC. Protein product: CASSHSGTIYGYTF.

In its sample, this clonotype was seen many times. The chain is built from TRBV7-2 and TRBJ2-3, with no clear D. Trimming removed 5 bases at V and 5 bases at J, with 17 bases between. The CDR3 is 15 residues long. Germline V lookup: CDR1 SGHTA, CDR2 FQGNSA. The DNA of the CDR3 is TGTGCCAGCAGCCCTTTAGGTAGCATTGTAGATACGCAGTATTTT. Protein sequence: CASSPLGSIVDTQYF. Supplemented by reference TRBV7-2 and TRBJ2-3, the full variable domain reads GAGVSQSPSNKVTEKGKDVELRCDPISGHTALYWYRQSLGQGLEFLIYFQGNSAPDKSGLPSDRFSAERTGGSVSTLTIQRTQQEDSAVYLCASSPLGSIVDTQYFGPGTRLTVL.

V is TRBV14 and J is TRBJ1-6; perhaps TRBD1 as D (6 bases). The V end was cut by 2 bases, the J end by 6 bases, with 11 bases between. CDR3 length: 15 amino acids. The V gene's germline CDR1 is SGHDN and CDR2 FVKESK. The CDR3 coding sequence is TGTGCCAGCAGCCAAAGGGGGTTCGGTAATTCACCCCTCCACTTT. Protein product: CASSQRGFGNSPLHF. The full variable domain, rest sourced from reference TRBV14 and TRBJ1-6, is EAGVTQFPSHSVIEKGQTVTLRCDPISGHDNLYWYRRVMGKEIKFLLHFVKESKQDESGMPNNRFLAERTGGTYSTLKVQPAELEDSGVYFCASSQRGFGNSPLHFGNGTRLTVT.

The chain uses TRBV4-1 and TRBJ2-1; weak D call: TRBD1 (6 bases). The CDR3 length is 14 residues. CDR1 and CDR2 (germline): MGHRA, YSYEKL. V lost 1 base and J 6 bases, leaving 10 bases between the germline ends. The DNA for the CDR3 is TGCGCCAGCAGCCAAGGGAACAGGGCCAATGAGCAGTTCTTC. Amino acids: CASSQGNRANEQFF.

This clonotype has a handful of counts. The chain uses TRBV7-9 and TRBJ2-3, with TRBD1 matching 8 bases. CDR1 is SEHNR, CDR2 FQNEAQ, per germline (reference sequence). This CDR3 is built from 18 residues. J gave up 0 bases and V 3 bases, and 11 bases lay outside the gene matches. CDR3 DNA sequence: TGTGCCAGCAGCTTTCGGGACAGGACCTACGGTAGCACAGATACGCAGTATTTT. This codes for CASSFRDRTYGSTDTQYF.

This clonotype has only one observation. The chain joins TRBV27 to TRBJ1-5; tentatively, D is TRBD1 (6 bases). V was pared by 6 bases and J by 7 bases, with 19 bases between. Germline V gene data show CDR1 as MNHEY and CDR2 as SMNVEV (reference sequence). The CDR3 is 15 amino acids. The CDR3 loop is CASSLEGGQGQPQHF. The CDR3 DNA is TGTGCCAGCAGCCTAGAGGGGGGGCAGGGGCAGCCCCAGCATTTT.

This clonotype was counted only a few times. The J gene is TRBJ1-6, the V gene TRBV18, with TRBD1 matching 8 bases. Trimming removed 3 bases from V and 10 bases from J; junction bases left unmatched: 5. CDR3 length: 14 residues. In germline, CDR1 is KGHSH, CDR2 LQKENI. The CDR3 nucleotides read TGTGCCAGCTCACCCCAGGACAGGGACTCACCCCTCCACTTT. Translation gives CASSPQDRDSPLHF.

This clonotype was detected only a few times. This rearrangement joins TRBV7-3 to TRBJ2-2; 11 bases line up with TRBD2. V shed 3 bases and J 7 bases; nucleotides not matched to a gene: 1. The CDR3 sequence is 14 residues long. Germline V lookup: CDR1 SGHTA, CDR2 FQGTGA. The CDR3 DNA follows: TGTGCCAGCAGCTTTACTAGCGGGGGCGGGGAGCTGTTTTTT. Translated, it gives CASSFTSGGGELFF.

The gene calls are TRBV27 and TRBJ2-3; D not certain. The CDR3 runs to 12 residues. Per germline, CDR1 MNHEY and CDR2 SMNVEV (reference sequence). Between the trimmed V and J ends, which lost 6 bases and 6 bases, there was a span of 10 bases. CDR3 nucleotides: TGTGCCAGCAGCCACCGGCGGGATACGCAGTATTTT. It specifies CASSHRRDTQYF.

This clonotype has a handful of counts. CDR3 nucleotides: TGTGCCAGCAGCCCCTTGGGGGCCCACACCGGGGAGCTGTTTTTT. Translation: CASSPLGAHTGELFF. V usage is TRBV6-6 and J usage is TRBJ2-2, with a weak D call TRBD1 (6 bases). CDR1 is MNHNY, CDR2 SVGAGI, per germline (reference sequence). Trimming stripped 6 bases from V and 3 bases from J, with 14 bases between. The CDR3 runs 15 residues.

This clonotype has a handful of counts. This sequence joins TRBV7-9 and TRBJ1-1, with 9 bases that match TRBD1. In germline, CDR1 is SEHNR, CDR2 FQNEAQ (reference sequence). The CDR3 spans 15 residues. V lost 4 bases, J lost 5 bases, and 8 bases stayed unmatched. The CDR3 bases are TGTGCCAGCAGCTCGGAAGGGACAGGGCAGACTGAAGCTTTCTTT. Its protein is CASSSEGTGQTEAFF.

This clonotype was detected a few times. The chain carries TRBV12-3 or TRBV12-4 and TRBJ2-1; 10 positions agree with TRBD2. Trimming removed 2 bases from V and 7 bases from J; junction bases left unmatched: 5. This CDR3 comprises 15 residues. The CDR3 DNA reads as TGTGCCAGCAGTTTATGGCTAGCGGGGGAAAATGAGCAGTTCTTC. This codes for CASSLWLAGENEQFF.

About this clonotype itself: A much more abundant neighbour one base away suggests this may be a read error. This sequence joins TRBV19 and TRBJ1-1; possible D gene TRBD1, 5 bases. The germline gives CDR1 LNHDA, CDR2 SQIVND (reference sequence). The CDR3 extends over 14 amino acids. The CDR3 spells CVSSLQGGYTEAFF. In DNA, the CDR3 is TGTGTCAGTAGTCTCCAGGGCGGTTACACTGAAGCTTTCTTT. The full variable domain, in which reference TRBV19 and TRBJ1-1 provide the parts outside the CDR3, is DGGITQSPKYLFRKEGQNVTLSCEQNLNHDAMYWYRQDPGQGLRLIYYSQIVNDFQKGDIAEGYSVSREKKESFPLTVTSAQKNPTAFYLCVSSLQGGYTEAFFGQGTRLTVV.

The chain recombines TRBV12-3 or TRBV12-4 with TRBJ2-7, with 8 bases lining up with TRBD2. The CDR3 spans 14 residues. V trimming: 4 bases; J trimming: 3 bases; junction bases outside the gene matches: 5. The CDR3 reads CASSSGLVIYEQYF. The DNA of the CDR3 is TGTGCCAGCAGTTCGGGACTAGTGATCTACGAGCAGTACTTC.

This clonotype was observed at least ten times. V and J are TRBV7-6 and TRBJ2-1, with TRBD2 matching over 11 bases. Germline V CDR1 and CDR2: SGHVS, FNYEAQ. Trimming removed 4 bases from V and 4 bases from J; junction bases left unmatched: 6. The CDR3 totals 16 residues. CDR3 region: CASSSLAGGEYNEQFF. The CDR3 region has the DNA TGTGCCAGCAGCTCTTTAGCGGGGGGGGAGTACAATGAGCAGTTCTTC.

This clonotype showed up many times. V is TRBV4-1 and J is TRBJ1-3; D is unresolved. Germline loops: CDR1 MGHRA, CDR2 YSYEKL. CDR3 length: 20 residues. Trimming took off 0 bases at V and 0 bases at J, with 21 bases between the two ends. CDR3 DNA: TGCGCCAGCAGCCAAGATCTTCCCACCGGAAAGTACAACTCTGGAAACACCATATATTTT. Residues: CASSQDLPTGKYNSGNTIYF.

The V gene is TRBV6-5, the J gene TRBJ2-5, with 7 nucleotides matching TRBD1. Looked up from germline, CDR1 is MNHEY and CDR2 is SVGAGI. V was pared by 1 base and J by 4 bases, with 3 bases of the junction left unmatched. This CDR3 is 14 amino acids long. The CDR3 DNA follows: TGTGCCAGCAGTTACTACAGGGGACCAGAGACCCAGTACTTC. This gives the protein CASSYYRGPETQYF.

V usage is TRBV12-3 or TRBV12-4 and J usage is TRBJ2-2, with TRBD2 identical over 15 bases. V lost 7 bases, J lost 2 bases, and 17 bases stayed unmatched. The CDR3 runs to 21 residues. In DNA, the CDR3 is TGTGCCAGCACCTTCTGGGTGTCCGGGACTAGCGGGGGGATTAACACCGGGGAGCTGTTTTTT. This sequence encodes CASTFWVSGTSGGINTGELFF.

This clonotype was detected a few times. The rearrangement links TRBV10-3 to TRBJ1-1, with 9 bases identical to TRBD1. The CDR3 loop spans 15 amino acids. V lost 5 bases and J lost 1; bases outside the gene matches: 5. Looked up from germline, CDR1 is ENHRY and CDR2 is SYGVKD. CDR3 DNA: TGTGCCATCAGTTTGGGACAGGGAGGGAACACTGAAGCTTTCTTT. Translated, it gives CAISLGQGGNTEAFF.

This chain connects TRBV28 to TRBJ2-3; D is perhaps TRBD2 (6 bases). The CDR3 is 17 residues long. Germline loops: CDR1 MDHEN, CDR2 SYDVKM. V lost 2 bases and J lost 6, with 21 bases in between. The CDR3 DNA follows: TGTGCCAGCAGTTTAGTGAGGAGGGTGGACTATCCCGATACGCAGTATTTT. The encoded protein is CASSLVRRVDYPDTQYF.